This T cell receptor beta chain is drawn from a study of response to subunit inactivated influenza vaccine. This clonotype was detected a few times. Germline CDR1 is MDHEN and CDR2 is SYDVKM. Trimming took 6 bases from V and 6 from J, leaving 21 bases between them. This CDR3 has 15 amino acids. MiXCR was run by TCRdb on the RT-PCR reads, yielding one entry per CDR3 protein. The data contain roughly 570,000 distinct CDR3 sequences, 13% to 15% of them seen just once; the ten biggest clones take up 8.5% to 14%. The chain uses TRBV28 and TRBJ2-7, with D possibly matching TRBD2 (6 bases). The clonotype originates from a man aged 45-60 years who received an inactivated influenza vaccine. The sequenced sample was PBMCs from blood, obtained 12 days after vaccination. Here the CDR3 reads CASSRGTHGSSEQYF. CDR3 DNA: TGTGCCAGCAGCCGAGGGACTCACGGGTCTTCCGAGCAGTACTTC.